This is a list of T cell receptor beta chains from one sample in a study of early T cells in non-severe SARS-CoV-2 infection. TCRdb independently ran MiXCR on the 5' RACE reads; one entry per CDR3 protein. The sample records about 77,000 distinct CDR3 sequences, 12% being singletons. The input for sequencing was whole blood, taken at baseline. The receptors were sampled from an adult who was a healthcare worker with PCR-confirmed SARS-CoV-2 infection or an uninfected control (not recorded which). The donor label of this sample is uncertain. CDR3s include the opening cysteine and the closing phenylalanine or tryptophan.

J,V,CDR3
TRBJ2-1,TRBV6-2/TRBV6-3,CASSYSQGYSYNEQFF
TRBJ1-4,TRBV5-5,CASSLYGGDNEKLFF
TRBJ1-5,TRBV6-5,CALRLGGGSNQPQHF
TRBJ1-1,TRBV7-2,CASSLGGPTQAFF
TRBJ2-7,TRBV7-8,CASSPTWTSGRDEQYF
TRBJ1-2,TRBV4-1,CASSENTGVYGYTF
TRBJ2-3,TRBV5-1,CASYSRADTQYF
TRBJ2-5,TRBV7-9,CASSSTRPQETQYF
TRBJ2-2,TRBV9,CASSVDGTGELFF
TRBJ2-3,TRBV12-5,CASGLRAVPHTDTQYF
TRBJ2-2,TRBV3-1,CASGQGTGELFF
TRBJ1-1,TRBV20-1,CSAAQGATPLF
TRBJ1-1,TRBV12-3/TRBV12-4,CASSLRQGADRAFF
TRBJ1-2,TRBV4-3,CASSQVVRGSGYTF
TRBJ1-1,TRBV27,CASSLWAGGEYTEAFF
TRBJ1-1,TRBV19,CASKAYTEAFF
TRBJ2-7,TRBV12-3/TRBV12-4,CASSYRGSSSYEQYF
TRBJ2-3,TRBV27,CASMTGNTQYF
TRBJ1-1,TRBV6-5,CASTATGNTEAFF
TRBJ2-3,TRBV2,CASSDSTDTQYF
TRBJ2-5,TRBV2,CASSEGWSQETQYF
TRBJ1-6,TRBV7-2,CASSHTLAFTGSNSPLHF
TRBJ1-6,TRBV3-1,CASSQKTGGGSPLHF
TRBJ2-1,TRBV10-3,CAIARDGAEQFF
TRBJ2-7,TRBV20-1,CSAWTGTKQYF
TRBJ2-2,TRBV10-3,CAISGQGEAGELFF
TRBJ2-4,TRBV18,CASSPTGLESANIQYF
TRBJ2-7,TRBV6-6,CASSYQRQGDLVQYF
TRBJ1-4,TRBV7-2,CASSPDRGHGEKLFF
TRBJ2-1,TRBV20-1,CSARDRDLYYNEQFF
TRBJ1-1,TRBV11-1,CASSLQGRTEAFF
TRBJ2-3,TRBV7-2,CASSSLIWRTSTDTQYF
TRBJ1-2,TRBV12-5,CASGLHRQYGYTF
TRBJ1-6,TRBV14,CASSQVIGVFNSPLHF
TRBJ2-7,TRBV20-1,CSGHRGSSYEQYF
TRBJ2-1,TRBV24-1,CATSDSSYEVSPYNEQFF
TRBJ2-3,TRBV12-3/TRBV12-4,CASSPIIDTQYF
TRBJ2-2,TRBV7-6,CASSPGQGRTGELFF
TRBJ2-1,TRBV6-4,CASSDSPGGNEQFF
TRBJ1-4,TRBV2,CASRDRGIEKLFF
TRBJ2-2,TRBV2,CASKSGRLTGELFF
TRBJ2-2,TRBV20-1,CSARVQDTTGELFF
TRBJ1-2,TRBV4-1,CASSPRRETGNGYTF
TRBJ2-7,TRBV12-3/TRBV12-4,CASSKTTQGGQVLWYEQYF
TRBJ2-5,TRBV6-5,CASSPPGLARETQYF
TRBJ1-6,TRBV5-8,CASSRDRADSPLHF
TRBJ2-5,TRBV6-1,CASLSGTAGRETQYF
TRBJ2-3,TRBV2,CASTTSGGAADTQYF
TRBJ2-7,TRBV19,CASSKGINTYEQYF
TRBJ2-2,TRBV4-3,CASSQDVGSGELFF
TRBJ2-1,TRBV7-6,CASSPPSHNEQFF
TRBJ1-6,TRBV18,CASSPSNSPLHF
TRBJ2-7,TRBV4-1,CASSPKAGGRDEQYF
TRBJ1-5,TRBV12-3/TRBV12-4,CASSLGWSDQPQHF